The entry below gives a single T cell receptor beta chain sequence along with its context. This clonotype was seen more than once but under ten times. No antigen is known for it. No base qualities exist here, and no much larger clone lies one base off it. Library preparation was by RT-PCR. Sequencing used a NextSeq 550. TCRdb reprocessing: public reads trimmed at Q25 with fastp, clones called with MiXCR, in-frame beta chains kept. Rows matching on CDR3 protein sequence are summarized as one entry with the most common DNA and genes. The sample has about 90,000 distinct CDR3 sequences on record, around 48% of them singletons. Of the sample, roughly three fifths is held by the ten largest clones. The data stem from a study of patients and donors after allogeneic stem cell transplantation (dated by TCRdb to the early 2020s). As encoded in the germline V gene, CDR1 is MDHEN while CDR2 is SYDVKM. From its cysteine to its phenylalanine, the CDR3 spans 14 amino acids. The only DNA kept is the CDR3, 42 bases in frame from the first base. The V and J ends are trimmed by 5 bases and 0 bases, leaving 8 bases between them.

Recombination linked TRBV28 to TRBJ1-5; the D gene is perhaps TRBD1, on 6 matching bases. Sequencing was carried out using blood, either unsorted or a sorted T cell fraction (not recorded which). This clonotype originated in a human donor who was either an allogeneic HSCT recipient or a stem cell or donor lymphocyte infusion donor (not recorded which). It is not recorded whose cells these are; they may come from a transplant donor. The sequence in DNA is TGTGCCAGCAGTCAGGGGTATAGCAATCAGCCCCAGCATTTT. Translated, this is CASSQGYSNQPQHF.